This entry lists 14 T cell receptor delta chains sequenced from one sample in a study of γδ T cells in repeated Plasmodium falciparum infection. TCRdb redid the clone calls on the multiplex PCR reads with CATT. Here the sample spans 50,000 to 55,000 delta-chain clones, 1.9% being singletons. Gammadelta T cells were flow-sorted from PBMC into Vgamma9/Vdelta2+ and Vdelta2-negative populations for bulk analysis. Sequencing used gamma-delta T cells from blood. These receptor sequences come from a pool of human donors (malaria-infected and uninfected, not separated).

In the case of this clone: TCRdb attributes to this sequence the protein of a much larger clone, which differs from the DNA translation at residues 4 and 5; a read error is likely, and the protein displayed is translated from the DNA. The chain combines TRDV3 with TRDJ1, with 8 bases identical to TRDD3. The V gene's germline CDR1 is TVYSNPD and CDR2 GDNSRS (reference sequence). This CDR3 contains 13 residues. Trimming took 2 bases from V and 6 from J; bases not matched to a gene: 8. Here the CDR3 DNA reads TGTGCCTTTGGGGCGGGCTGGGGGAATAAACTCATCTTT. This encodes CAFGAGWGNKLIF.

V usage is TRDV1 and J usage is TRDJ1; 13 bases are shared with TRDD3. TCRdb is silent on the J gene; assignment here came from matching the DNA to germline. CDR3 length equals 20 residues. The V segment lost 9 bases and the J segment 5 bases; nucleotides outside the gene matches: 24. Germline lookup yields CDR1 TSWWSYY and CDR2 QGS. The chain's CDR3 is CALVLPAALHTGGYGDKLIF. Here the CDR3 DNA reads TGTGCTCTCGTCCTTCCCGCAGCCCTCCATACTGGGGGATACGGGGATAAACTCATCTTT.

This clone was recorded many times. For this DNA, TCRdb reports the protein of a much larger clone, which diverges at residue 13, most likely from a read error; the protein presented here is translated directly from the DNA. The J gene is TRDJ1, the V gene TRDV3; D might be TRDD3 (8 bases). There are 18 residues in the CDR3. The germline gives CDR1 TVYSNPD, CDR2 GDNSRS (reference sequence). V was shortened by 0 bases and J by 3 bases, with 26 bases between the two germline ends. The CDR3 region has the DNA TGTGCCTTTAGTTCCTACAGTACTGGGGGGCCGTACGCCGATAAACTCATCTTT. This translates into CAFSSYSTGGPYADKLIF.

This clone was seen more than once but under ten times. Only one base separates this from a far larger clonotype, so it likely reflects a read error. The same CDR3 is also encoded by other DNA sequences in this sample. V is TRDV2 and J is TRDJ1; TRDD3 is a possible D gene (6 bases). The J gene, left out of TCRdb, was set here by checking the DNA against germline. CDR1 is GEAIGNYY, CDR2 EKD, per germline. This CDR3 spans 14 amino acids. CDR3 residues: CACDTIGDADKLIF. In DNA form, the CDR3 reads TGTGCCTGTGACACCATAGGGGATGCCGACAAACTCATCTTT.

As regards this clone: A single base is all that separates this from a far larger clone, so a read error is likely. This specimen includes other DNA sequences encoding the same CDR3. The J gene went uncalled, whereas the V gene is TRDV1; the tabulated D call, TRDD3, remains unverified against the DNA. The germline CDR1 and CDR2 sequences are TSWWSYY and QGS. The CDR3 has 17 residues. The CDR3: CALGERYPLLRTDKLIF. CDR3 nucleotides: TGTGCTCTTGGGGAACGGTATCCTTTACTAAGAACCGATAAGCTCATCTTT.

To note about this clone: This DNA translates differently at residue 4 from the TCRdb protein, which is that of a much larger clone; a read error is likely, and the protein shown is the DNA's own translation. The chain is built from TRDV1 and TRDJ1, with 7 bases identical to TRDD2. The J gene comes from matching the DNA to germline here; TCRdb lacks it. The germline CDR1 and CDR2 sequences are TSWWSYY and QGS. The CDR3 loop spans 20 amino acids. CDR3 DNA sequence: TGTGCTCTTGAGGAACCAGCTTTCGTTCCTACACCAGGGATCACCGATAAACTCATCTTT. Translating gives CALEEPAFVPTPGITDKLIF.

This clone was recorded at least ten times. This DNA translates differently at residue 9 from the TCRdb protein, which is that of a much larger clone; a read error is likely, and the protein shown is the DNA's own translation. The chain couples TRDV1 to TRDJ1, with 13 bases lining up with TRDD3. Matching the DNA to germline supplied the J gene, which TCRdb does not give. The junction had 27 bases not matched to a gene; V was cut back by 2 bases and J by 0 bases. Germline V gene sequence: CDR1 TSWWSYY, CDR2 QGS. There are 25 residues in the CDR3. CDR3 amino acids: CALGEGSYLLSTYWGIRWYTDKLIF. In DNA, the CDR3 is TGTGCTCTTGGGGAAGGTTCGTACCTCCTATCGACATACTGGGGGATACGCTGGTACACCGATAAACTCATCTTT.

Turning to this clone: A read error likely explains why the TCRdb protein, taken from a much larger clone, differs from this DNA's translation at residue 4; the protein shown is translated from the DNA. This chain connects TRDV1 to TRDJ1; 10 positions match TRDD3. In the absence of a J gene in TCRdb, the DNA was matched to germline to assign it here. Germline loops: CDR1 TSWWSYY, CDR2 QGS. The junction had 36 bases not matched to a gene; V was cut back by 7 bases and J by 7 bases. The length of the CDR3 is 23 residues. CDR3 amino acids: CALEDKAPAWGILLLGPLPKLIF. The CDR3 bases are TGTGCTCTTGAGGACAAAGCCCCGGCATGGGGGATACTCCTCTTAGGACCTCTCCCTAAACTCATCTTT.

Worth noting for this clone: This DNA's translation differs at residue 17 from TCRdb's protein, which comes from a much larger clone; a read error is likely, and the protein shown is translated from the DNA. J is TRDJ1 and V is TRDV2, with 11 bases fitting TRDD3. No J gene is reported in TCRdb; it was inferred here by comparing the DNA with germline. The CDR3 has 21 residues. Germline loops: CDR1 GEAIGNYY, CDR2 EKD. Here the CDR3 DNA reads TGTGCCTGTGACACCGAAAGGGTTCTTACTGGGGGATATCCGTACACCGAGAAACTCATCTTT. Translated, it gives CACDTERVLTGGYPYTEKLIF.

Concerning this clone: It is likely a read error: a sequence one base away is far more abundant. This specimen includes other DNA sequences encoding the same CDR3. This chain connects TRDV2 to TRDJ1; maybe TRDD3 (6 bases). Because TCRdb records no J gene, it was assigned here through a match of the DNA to germline. CDR1 and CDR2 from the germline V gene are GEAIGNYY and EKD. CDR3 size: 17 residues. Trimming removed 4 bases from V and 3 bases from J, with 23 bases in between. CDR3 coding DNA: TGTGCCTGTGATTACGTACTGCGCGCTGGGGATCCCGATAAACTCATCTTT. It yields the protein CACDYVLRAGDPDKLIF.

This clone was seen more than once but under ten times. TCRdb's listed protein matches a much larger clone and diverges from this DNA's translation at residue 18, likely through a read error; the protein shown comes from the DNA. The chain is built from TRDV1 and TRDJ1; 8 nucleotides line up with TRDD3. TCRdb leaves out the J gene; it was filled in here by matching the DNA to germline. CDR3 length: 21 amino acids. The germline V gene encodes CDR1 TSWWSYY and CDR2 QGS. The CDR3 spells CALGEKVPYFLLGPSGDRLIF. As DNA, the CDR3 is TGTGCTCTTGGGGAAAAAGTCCCCTACTTCCTTCTTGGACCCTCGGGGGATAGACTCATCTTT.

Of note for this clone: This DNA translates differently at residue 3 from the TCRdb protein, which is that of a much larger clone; a read error is likely, and the protein shown is the DNA's own translation. The J gene is TRDJ2, the V gene TRDV1, with TRDD3 identical over 13 bases. No J segment appears in TCRdb, so it was assigned here by matching the sequence to germline. CDR3 length equals 20 residues. Per germline, CDR1 TSWWSYY and CDR2 QGS. V lost 10 bases and J lost 4; bases outside the gene matches: 21. This CDR3 reads CAPGLLRGGTGGYATAQLFF. In nucleotides, the CDR3 is TGTGCTCCTGGCCTCCTCCGCGGAGGTACTGGGGGATACGCGACAGCACAACTCTTCTTT.

For this clone: Translating this DNA gives a protein that differs at residue 5 from the TCRdb one, which belongs to a much larger clone; a read error is likely, and the protein shown is this translation. J is TRDJ2 and V is TRDV1; no reliable D call. TCRdb is silent on the J gene; assignment here came from matching the DNA to germline. Per the germline V gene, CDR1 is TSWWSYY and CDR2 is QGS. The length of the CDR3 is 20 residues. The germline V and J ends were trimmed by 4 bases and 5 bases, with 29 bases remaining between them. Here the CDR3 reads CALGVPLSRLVGLITAQLFF. CDR3 DNA: TGTGCTCTTGGGGTACCTCTTTCCCGTCTGGTGGGACTAATAACAGCACAACTCTTCTTT.

The rearrangement uses TRDV1 and TRDJ1; 7 nucleotides align to TRDD2. The J gene was not available in TCRdb and was assigned here by matching the DNA to germline segments. This CDR3 comprises 23 residues. Germline-derived CDR1 and CDR2 are TSWWSYY and QGS. The CDR3 DNA reads TGTGCCCTGGGCAAATTCCTACTTCTCCCGGGGACAAAAATCCCGAGGTACACCGATAAACTCATCTTT. Residues: CALGKFLLLPGTKIPRYTDKLIF.